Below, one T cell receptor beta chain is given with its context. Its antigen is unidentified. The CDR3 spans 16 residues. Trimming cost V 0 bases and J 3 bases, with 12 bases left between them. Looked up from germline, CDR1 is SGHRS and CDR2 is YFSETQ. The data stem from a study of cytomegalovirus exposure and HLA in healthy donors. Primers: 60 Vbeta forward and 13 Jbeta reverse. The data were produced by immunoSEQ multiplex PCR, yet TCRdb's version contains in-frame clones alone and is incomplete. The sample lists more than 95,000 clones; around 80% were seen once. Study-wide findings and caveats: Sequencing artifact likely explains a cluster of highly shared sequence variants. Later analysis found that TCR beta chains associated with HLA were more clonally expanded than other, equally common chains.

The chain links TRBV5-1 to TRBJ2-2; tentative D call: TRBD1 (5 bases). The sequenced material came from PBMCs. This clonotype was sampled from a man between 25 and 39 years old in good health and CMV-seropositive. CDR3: CASSLVRVGDTGELFF. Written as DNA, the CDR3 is TGCGCCAGCAGCTTGGTACGGGTAGGGGACACCGGGGAGCTGTTTTTT. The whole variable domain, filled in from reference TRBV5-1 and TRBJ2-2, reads KAGVTQTPRYLIKTRGQQVTLSCSPISGHRSVSWYQQTPGQGLQFLFEYFSETQRNKGNFPGRFSGRQFSNSRSEMNVSTLELGDSALYLCASSLVRVGDTGELFFGEGSRLTVL.